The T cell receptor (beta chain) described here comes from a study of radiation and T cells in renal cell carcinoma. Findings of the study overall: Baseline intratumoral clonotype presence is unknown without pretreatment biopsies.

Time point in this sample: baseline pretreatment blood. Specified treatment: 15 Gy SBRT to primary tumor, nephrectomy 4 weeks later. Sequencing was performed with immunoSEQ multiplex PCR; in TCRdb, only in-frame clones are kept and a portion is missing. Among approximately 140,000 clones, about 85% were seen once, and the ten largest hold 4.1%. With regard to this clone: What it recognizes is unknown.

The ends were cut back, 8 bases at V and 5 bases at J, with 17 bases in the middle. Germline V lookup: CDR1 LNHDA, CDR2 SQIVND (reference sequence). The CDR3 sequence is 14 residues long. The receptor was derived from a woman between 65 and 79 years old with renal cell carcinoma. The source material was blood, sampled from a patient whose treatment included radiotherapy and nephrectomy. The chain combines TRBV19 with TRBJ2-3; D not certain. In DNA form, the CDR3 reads TGTGCCAGTGGCCCCTTCCGGAAGCAAGATACGCAGTATTTT. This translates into CASGPFRKQDTQYF.